This T cell receptor beta chain originates from a study of T-cell memory formation after mild COVID-19. Across the study: The TCR clusters were mostly specific to one donor. General study points: The finding that pre-infection memory included some responding clones suggested that cross-reactive memory joined. Clones that contracted from day 15 to 85 were balanced CD4/CD8, while later expanders leaned CD4+.

Turning to this clonotype: Its specificity is not known.

Trimming cost V 0 bases and J 10 bases, with 10 bases left between them. CDR1 and CDR2 from the germline V gene are SGHKS and YYEKEE (reference sequence). CDR3 size: 12 residues. It was 5'RACE with constant-segment primers that produced the TCR alpha and TCR beta cDNA libraries, which carried sample barcodes and UMIs. Using its own MiXCR run on the 5' RACE reads, TCRdb lists one record per CDR3 protein. The sample includes 350,000 to 500,000 distinct CDR3 sequences, over 15% seen only once; the top ten take roughly 21%. The sample consisted of PBMCs or a T cell subset sorted from them (not recorded which). The chain links TRBV5-5 to TRBJ1-2; D gene unclear. The origin of this receptor is a man aged 18-30 years who had mild COVID-19 (a few samples of this study predate the infection). Cell type and time point are not known. Written as DNA, the CDR3 is TGTGCCAGCAGCTTGGAGTCCCCCCACTACACCTTC. Protein: CASSLESPHYTF.